Listed below are T cell receptor beta chains from one sample, sequenced in a study of cytomegalovirus exposure and HLA in healthy donors. Using immunoSEQ multiplex PCR, the repertoire was profiled, and TCRdb retains in-frame clones only, with some absent. The sample includes roughly 200,000 clones, 79% of them seen just once. Sequenced input: PBMCs. Every receptor here comes from a woman in her twenties or thirties in good health and CMV-seropositive. Each CDR3 is given with its conserved first and last residue. D genes are given only for firm matches. Clone sizes are given selectively: once, few, many, or a class where the clone is expanded.

-	TRBV11-3	TRBJ2-7	-	CASSSQYEQYF	TGTGCCAGCAGCTCTCAGTACGAGCAGTACTTC
TRBD1	TRBV7-2	TRBJ2-3	-	CASSLGDREDTQYF	TGTGCCAGCAGCTTAGGGGACAGGGAAGATACGCAGTATTTT
-	TRBV11-3	TRBJ2-7	-	CASSLALREQYF	TGTGCCAGCAGCTTAGCATTGAGGGAGCAGTACTTC
-	TRBV29-1	TRBJ2-7	few	CSVAGISYEQYF	TGCAGCGTTGCGGGGATCTCCTACGAGCAGTACTTC
TRBD2	TRBV5-4	TRBJ2-7	once	CASSSQGGRNEQYF	TGTGCCAGCAGCTCTCAGGGAGGGCGGAACGAGCAGTACTTC
-	TRBV18	TRBJ2-7	-	CASSPTPGAYVEQYF	TGTGCCAGCTCACCTACCCCTGGGGCCTACGTCGAGCAGTACTTC
TRBD1	TRBV19	TRBJ2-5	-	CASSIADRGRETQYF	TGTGCCAGTAGTATTGCCGACAGGGGGAGGGAGACCCAGTACTTC
-	TRBV7-9	TRBJ1-2	-	CASSTPGLGYGYTF	TGTGCCAGCAGCACTCCGGGACTAGGCTATGGCTACACCTTC
TRBD2	TRBV4-3	TRBJ2-7	-	CASSQMSGAYEQYF	TGCGCCAGCAGTCAAATGAGCGGGGCCTACGAGCAGTACTTC
-	TRBV5-4	TRBJ2-5	-	CAYTSTAQYF	TGTGCCTATACGTCCACGGCCCAGTACTTC
-	TRBV29-1	TRBJ2-1	once	CSALRGSNYNEQFF	TGCAGCGCCTTGAGGGGGAGTAATTACAATGAGCAGTTCTTC
TRBD2	TRBV4-1	TRBJ2-7	-	CASSQPLRGGGSVQYF	TGCGCCAGCAGCCAACCTTTGAGGGGCGGGGGGTCGGTGCAGTACTTC
-	TRBV11-3	TRBJ2-1	-	CASSLRGEQFF	TGTGCCAGCAGCCTCAGGGGTGAGCAGTTCTTC
-	TRBV11-3	TRBJ1-1	-	CASSRNGGGTEAFF	TGTGCCAGCAGCCGGAACGGGGGAGGCACTGAAGCTTTCTTT
TRBD1	TRBV4-3	TRBJ1-2	few	CASSQVSGQRLLTNGYTF	TGCGCCAGCAGCCAAGTTTCGGGACAGCGCCTCTTAACTAATGGCTACACCTTC
TRBD2	TRBV12-5	TRBJ2-7	-	CASGLVLGLAGGPVSYEQYF	TGTGCTAGTGGTTTGGTACTTGGTCTAGCGGGAGGGCCGGTCTCCTACGAGCAGTACTTC
-	TRBV2	TRBJ2-2	-	CASRNGPAGTGELFF	TGTGCCAGCAGAAACGGTCCAGCGGGCACCGGGGAGCTGTTTTTT
-	TRBV6-6	TRBJ2-5	-	CASSSPLEGQETQYF	TGTGCCAGCAGTTCCCCCTTGGAGGGCCAAGAGACCCAGTACTTC
TRBD1	TRBV6-5	TRBJ1-6	-	CASSYSRTGDSPLHF	TGTGCCAGCAGTTACTCGCGGACAGGGGATTCACCCCTCCACTTT
-	TRBV5-8	TRBJ2-5	-	CASSLQGGETQYF	TGTGCCAGCAGCTTACAGGGAGGGGAGACCCAGTACTTC
TRBD2	TRBV5-1	TRBJ2-7	-	CASRETSGGTSYEQYF	TGCGCCAGCAGGGAAACTAGCGGAGGAACCTCCTACGAGCAGTACTTC
-	TRBV18	TRBJ1-3	-	CASSPQDSGSGNTIYF	TGTGCCAGCTCTCCCCAGGACTCCGGCTCTGGAAACACCATATATTTT
-	TRBV9	TRBJ1-2	few	CASSQPGNGYTF	TGTGCCAGCAGCCAACCCGGGAATGGCTACACCTTC
TRBD2	TRBV4-3	TRBJ2-5	-	CASSQDSGGGETQYF	TGCGCCAGCAGCCAAGATTCGGGGGGGGGAGAGACCCAGTACTTC
TRBD1	TRBV5-1	TRBJ2-3	-	CASSLDGRGRTDTQYF	TGCGCCAGCAGCCTGGATGGCAGGGGGCGCACAGATACGCAGTATTTT
-	TRBV9	TRBJ1-5	-	CASSVDEGDQPQHF	TGTGCCAGCAGCGTAGACGAGGGGGATCAGCCCCAGCATTTT
TRBD2	TRBV5-4	TRBJ2-2	-	CASSPRLAGVGGELFF	TGTGCCAGCAGCCCTAGGCTAGCGGGAGTGGGCGGGGAGCTGTTTTTT
-	TRBV13	TRBJ2-5	-	CASSRGHGETQYF	TGTGCCAGCAGCAGGGGACACGGAGAGACCCAGTACTTC
TRBD2	TRBV5-3	TRBJ2-2	-	CARSLAGGPLGELFF	TGTGCCAGAAGCTTGGCGGGAGGGCCTCTCGGGGAGCTGTTTTTT
-	TRBV5-1	TRBJ2-3	-	CASSFRQGRESDTQYF	TGCGCCAGCAGCTTCCGACAGGGGAGGGAGTCAGATACGCAGTATTTT
-	TRBV2	TRBJ2-7	-	CASRGPRGSYEQYF	TGTGCCAGCAGGGGTCCCCGCGGATCCTACGAGCAGTACTTC
-	TRBV9	TRBJ2-3	-	CASSVSPDSTDTQYF	TGTGCCAGCAGCGTATCCCCAGACTCGACCGATACGCAGTATTTT
TRBD1	TRBV18	TRBJ2-2	few	CASSPDRVDTGELFF	TGTGCCAGCTCACCCGACAGGGTGGACACCGGGGAGCTGTTTTTT
-	TRBV27	TRBJ1-3	-	CASSLLPGEGNTIYF	TGTGCCAGCAGTTTATTACCAGGGGAAGGAAACACCATATATTTT
TRBD2	TRBV19	TRBJ2-7	-	CASSIIAGGRYEQYF	TGTGCCAGTAGTATAATAGCGGGAGGACGTTACGAGCAGTACTTC
TRBD1	TRBV6-5	TRBJ1-2	once	CASSLQGAGGYTF	TGTGCCAGCAGTCTACAGGGGGCCGGTGGCTACACCTTC
TRBD1	TRBV11-3	TRBJ1-2	-	CASSPRTGHGYGYTF	TGTGCCAGCAGCCCAAGGACAGGGCATGGCTATGGCTACACCTTC
TRBD1	TRBV5-4	TRBJ2-1	-	CASSWEQGNEQFF	TGTGCCAGCAGCTGGGAACAGGGGAATGAGCAGTTCTTC
-	TRBV18	TRBJ2-7	-	CASSPAGGEQYF	TGTGCCAGCTCACCGGCCGGAGGCGAGCAGTACTTC
-	TRBV5-6	TRBJ2-7	-	CASSLAIGSTVYEQYF	TGTGCCAGCAGCTTGGCCATTGGGAGTACCGTCTACGAGCAGTACTTC
-	TRBV7-2	TRBJ2-6	few	CASSPQGFGANVLTF	TGTGCCAGCAGCCCTCAGGGGTTTGGGGCCAACGTCCTGACTTTC
-	TRBV18	TRBJ2-2	-	CASLSYEPANTGELFF	TGTGCCAGCCTCAGTTACGAACCCGCGAACACCGGGGAGCTGTTTTTT
TRBD2	TRBV6-6	TRBJ2-1	-	CASSPNSGSRLFEQFF	TGTGCCAGCAGTCCCAATAGCGGGTCCCGCCTGTTTGAGCAGTTCTTC
TRBD2	TRBV5-8	TRBJ2-2	-	CASSSGLASHTGELFF	TGTGCCAGCAGCTCCGGACTAGCGTCCCACACCGGGGAGCTGTTTTTT
-	TRBV4-1	TRBJ2-4	once	CASSQDRGRDKNIQYF	TGCGCCAGCAGCCAAGATAGGGGCAGGGACAAAAACATTCAGTACTTC
-	TRBV11-2	TRBJ2-7	few	CASSLDSGAYEQYF	TGTGCCAGCAGCTTAGACTCGGGGGCCTACGAGCAGTACTTC
-	TRBV11-3	TRBJ2-7	-	CASRHPSSYEQYF	TGTGCCAGCAGACATCCCAGCTCCTACGAGCAGTACTTC
TRBD1	TRBV6-1	TRBJ2-7	-	CANSLGTGVEEQYF	TGTGCCAACTCTCTCGGGACAGGGGTGGAGGAGCAGTACTTC
-	TRBV9	TRBJ2-5	-	CASSVGLLQETQYF	TGTGCCAGCAGCGTAGGACTCCTACAAGAGACCCAGTACTTC
-	TRBV7-9	TRBJ1-3	-	CASSLGVGAPGNTIYF	TGTGCCAGCAGCTTGGGTGTGGGGGCTCCTGGAAACACCATATATTTT